This T cell receptor beta chain was profiled in a study of T cells in Graves' hyperthyroidism and ophthalmopathy. RNA transcripts served as the template for amplifying TCR beta CDR3 regions. With the HTBI primer set, the TCR CDR3 went through a first round of RT-PCR. TCRdb itself ran the multiplex PCR reads through MiXCR, one entry per CDR3 protein. The data contain approximately 370,000 distinct CDR3 sequences, approximately 18% of them singletons. The blood sample predates any ophthalmopathy symptoms, coming from first hyperthyroidism diagnosis. This clonotype was seen at least ten times. CDR1 and CDR2 from the germline V gene are SGDLS and YYNGEE. The CDR3 runs 16 residues. V trimming: 2 bases; J trimming: 7 bases; junction bases outside the gene matches: 9.

Material: blood. This chain links TRBV9 with TRBJ1-3; 10 bases are a match to TRBD1. This clonotype originated in a young woman with Graves' hyperthyroidism that later progressed to Graves' ophthalmopathy. DNA of the CDR3: TGTGCCAGCAGCGTCGAGGGGACAGGGGTCCAGAACACCATATATTTT. Its translation is CASSVEGTGVQNTIYF.